This TCR beta chain was captured by sequencing in a study of shared clonotypes between healthy human individuals. For this clone: Its antigen is unidentified.

Donors were healthy HIV-negative adults without recently reported acute infections or vaccinations. The study, taken as a whole, reports: Roughly 4.6% of naive CD4 clonotypes were common to a handful of donors. Naive subsets generally exceeded memory subsets in estimated richness.

In the study's own analysis: Sequence data from immunoSEQ were junction-only and lacked quality scores; consequently, filtering differed. The data were produced by immunoSEQ multiplex PCR, yet TCRdb's version contains in-frame clones alone and is incomplete. The DNA gave D and trimming, while V, J and clone size come from that table. The sample yields about 320,000 clones, around 86% seen once. Trimming removed 8 bases from V and 10 bases from J, with 17 bases in between. The CDR3 contains 12 residues. CDR1 is WSHSY, CDR2 SAAADI, per germline. This rearrangement joins TRBV10-2 to TRBJ1-1; maybe TRBD1 (6 bases). This TCR was sampled from a man younger than 30 in good health. Sequencing used memory CD8+ T cells sorted from blood. Subset given: CD45RO+ cells pooled with CCR7-negative TemRA cells. CDR3 DNA: TGCGCCAGCGATACCCGACTCAGGGGAGCTTTCTTT. Residues: CASDTRLRGAFF.